This TCR beta chain was sequenced for a study of technical replicates of blood from a handful of donors. Clones were sequenced by immunoSEQ multiplex PCR, and TCRdb holds only the in-frame ones, with some missing. The data hold about 89,000 clones, with approximately 94% observed a single time. This clonotype originated in a human donor in good health. The material sequenced was T cells isolated from PBMCs.

The CDR3 region is CASSPGNTEAFF. The CDR3 DNA is TGTGCCAGCAGTCCGGGTAACACTGAAGCTTTCTTT. The chain uses TRBV11-3 and TRBJ1-1; no clear D gene. CDR1 SGHNT and CDR2 YENEEA come from the germline V gene. The CDR3 extends over 12 amino acids. V dropped 6 bases and J dropped 2 bases, with 7 bases sitting between them.